The source of this T cell receptor (beta chain) is a study of shared clonotypes between healthy human individuals (TCRdb year 2020). As for the study more broadly: Two women and three men aged 18 to 49 years were included in the cohort. For each donor, CD4 naive and CD4 memory were each given three plates, CD8 naive was given two plates, and CD8 memory was given one plate. Libraries were prepared and TCR repertoires were sequenced by different laboratories using diverse techniques, in order to increase sequencing depth and limit assay-specific biases. Per donor, leukapheresis produced somewhere between about 0.94 and 8.9 billion PBMCs. Blood TCR repertoires of about 5 healthy adults were deeply sequenced to estimate repertoire size and the extent of clonotype sharing between individuals. Findings and caveats that apply to the study as a whole: When four donors were compared, the shared fraction of clonotypes was 5% to 6.5% for naive CD4, more than 3% for naive CD8, about 2.4% for memory CD4, and less than 0.5% for memory CD8. Because the study included a small number of donors, the genetic and exposure-history diversity represented was limited. Larger estimated clonotype richness was generally found for naive subsets than for memory subsets. Higher generation probabilities were observed for clonotypes shared by all four sorted-subset donors than for non-shared clonotypes. Incomplete sequencing was indicated by rarefaction of sorted-subset datasets, despite the large sequencing depth. Sampling was restricted to blood, and TCR repertoires in tissues likely differ from the TCR repertoires found in blood. Pairwise subsampling indicated that sequencing depth was expected to affect the degree of clonotype sharing among donors.

Measured from the cysteine to the phenylalanine, the CDR3 is 16 residues long. Only CDR3 DNA is held: 48 bases, read in frame from base 1. Trimming removed 5 bases from V and 0 bases from J, leaving 16 bases between the germline ends. CDR1 and CDR2, per the germline V gene, are SGHTA and FQGNSA. Healthy HIV-negative adults with no recently reported acute infections or vaccinations were included as donors. Only Caucasian adults living in Nashville, Tennessee, USA were represented among the donors. CD4+ T cells were enriched through magnetic negative selection, after which naive cells were positively selected on CD45RA and the remaining negative fraction served as the memory subset. Blood was collected by leukapheresis, and PBMCs were isolated by Ficoll-Histopaque density gradient centrifugation and then cryopreserved in liquid nitrogen vapor phase. Analytical flow cytometry was used to check the purity and quantity of every magnetically sorted T cell population. Genomic DNA was isolated from each sorted fraction and quantified by UV absorbance on a Nanodrop 2000c.

Using the deep immunoSEQ assay, TCR CDR3 regions were amplified from genomic DNA by multiplex PCR. For each cell subset, the extracted genomic DNA was distributed evenly across all wells of several immunoSEQ 96-well plates, and each plate served as one replicate. For sorted subsets, each replicate PCR was loaded with about 0.2 ug genomic DNA, equivalent to 25,000 to 35,000 T cell genomes. The purified libraries were quantified using a Qubit 3.0 fluorometer, sized with a Bioanalyzer 2100, and then quantified again using the KAPA Library Quantification kit. Each immunoSEQ 96-well plate was sequenced on its own single-read 150-cycle Illumina NextSeq 550 flow cell. Per the original workflow: Because the immunoSEQ output held only junctional sequences and lacked quality scores, the filtering could not match the filtering applied to full-length reads. To assign V/J genes and CDR3, sequences were annotated using PyIR, a Python wrapper for IgBLAST v1.9, with IMGT germline references. Reads with weak V/J assignments (E-value above 1e-6), missing CDR3, stop codons, out-of-frame junctions, or ambiguous translated residues were removed. A V3J clonotype was defined by an identical inferred V gene, J gene, and CDR3 amino acid sequence. Percentage overlap between repertoires was calculated by dividing the number of shared unique clonotypes by the size of the smaller repertoire. RTK rarefaction, the Chao1 estimator, and Recon v2.1 estimates of unobserved clonotypes were used to assess repertoire richness. Generation probabilities for all TCRbeta clonotypes obtained by the gDNA method from four donors were computed using OLGA. TCRdb obtained this table from immuneACCESS and retained in-frame rearrangements with V and J assigned. These tables miss some clones; where compared with another copy, unresolved V genes account for less than half of the shortfall, and the remainder is unexplained. Clone size and the V and J calls come from that table; the DNA yielded D and trimming. This sample gives over a million clones in total; approximately 78% of them show up just once. 0.4% to 0.55% of the sample is in the top ten clones.

To note about this clone: There is no known antigen for this receptor. Nothing much larger sits one base from this clone, and base qualities are not available.

The V and J segments used are TRBV7-2 and TRBJ1-1, and possibly TRBD1, on 5 matching bases. The sample was memory CD4+ T cells from PBMCs. The cell subset or site label here, explained by the study, means: CD45RA-negative fraction. This TCR came from a man aged 18-30 years in good health. Some clones in this sample may be carry-over from other donors' samples. The CDR3 sequence is CASSAGPRGMNTEAFF. The nucleotides read TGTGCCAGCAGCGCCGGACCGAGGGGTATGAACACTGAAGCTTTCTTT.